The entry below describes one T cell receptor beta chain. Its antigen is unknown. The CDR3 totals 11 residues. The V gene's germline CDR1 is MNHEY and CDR2 SMNVEV (reference sequence). The V end was cut by 6 bases, the J end by 5 bases, with 7 bases between. This entry belongs to a study of cytomegalovirus exposure and HLA in healthy donors. 60 Vbeta and 13 Jbeta primers were used in PCR. Sequencing was performed with immunoSEQ multiplex PCR; in TCRdb, only in-frame clones are kept and a portion is missing. The sample holds about 190,000 clones, roughly three quarters seen once. Overall study findings and caveats: The study recorded more than 150 TCR beta chains that were cytomegalovirus-associated. Likely technical artifact: a cluster of highly shared sequence variants.

Nominally healthy donors were sampled, though unrecorded immune exposures were likely. The origin of this receptor is a woman aged 50 to 60 in good health and CMV-seronegative. The sample comprised PBMCs. This chain uses TRBV27 with TRBJ1-1, with D hard to call. The CDR3 nucleotides are TGTGCCAGCAGCAGTTGGACTGAAGCTTTCTTT. Its protein product is CASSSWTEAFF.